Presented here are 20 T cell receptor beta chains from one specimen sequenced in a study of blood T cell repertoires in COVID-19. Repertoires were generated with immunoSEQ multiplex PCR, while TCRdb's copy carries only in-frame clones and drops some. Among 100,000 to 150,000 clones listed, approximately 90% were seen once. The material sequenced was peripheral blood. All receptors derive from a man aged 50 or older with COVID-19, enrolled during active disease.

The V and J genes are TRBV30 and TRBJ2-1; 11 bases align to TRBD2. Trimming at V came to 3 bases and at J to 6 bases, leaving 13 bases not matched to a gene. The germline V gene has CDR1 GTSNPN and CDR2 SVGIG (reference sequence). This CDR3 spans 17 amino acids. As DNA, the CDR3 is TGTGCCTGGAGCCAAACCTCACTAGCGGGAGTATTCAATGAGCAGTTCTTC. Protein product: CAWSQTSLAGVFNEQFF.

The chain employs TRBV7-9 and TRBJ2-1; 14 bases map to TRBD2. J was trimmed by 14 bases and V by 4 bases; bases with no gene match: 19. This CDR3 spans 18 amino acids. CDR1 and CDR2 (germline): SEHNR, FQNEAQ (reference sequence). Here the CDR3 DNA reads TGTGCCAGCAGCTCCCTCCCAGGACTAGCGGGAGGACTCCTCTGGGAGTTCTTC. It yields the protein CASSSLPGLAGGLLWEFF.

The gene calls are TRBV5-1 and TRBJ1-4; D remains ambiguous. Deletions cut 0 bases from V and 4 bases from J, with 7 bases between. The CDR3 is 14 residues long. Germline loops: CDR1 SGHRS, CDR2 YFSETQ. CDR3 amino acids: CASSLGGVNEKLFF. The CDR3, as DNA: TGCGCCAGCAGCTTGGGCGGGGTTAATGAAAAACTGTTTTTT.

The V and J genes are TRBV5-1 and TRBJ2-3; TRBD2 matches at 12 bases. Losses at the gene ends were 2 bases for V and 9 bases for J; bases not matched to a gene: 10. Germline loops: CDR1 SGHRS, CDR2 YFSETQ. The CDR3 consists of 16 residues. As DNA, the CDR3 is TGCGCCAGCAGCTTTGGGACTAGCGGGTCCGGAGGCACGCAGTATTTT. As protein: CASSFGTSGSGGTQYF.

The chain employs TRBV18 and TRBJ2-5; 9 positions agree with TRBD1. The V gene end was trimmed by 6 bases and the J gene end by 0 bases; junction bases not matched to a gene: 2. The CDR3 has 14 amino acids. CDR1 and CDR2 from the germline V gene are KGHSH and LQKENI. The CDR3 reads CASSGTGNQETQYF. The CDR3 DNA reads as TGTGCCAGCTCCGGGACAGGGAACCAAGAGACCCAGTACTTC.

This chain joins TRBV9 and TRBJ2-7; 9 nucleotides agree with TRBD1. CDR1 is SGDLS, CDR2 YYNGEE, per germline. The CDR3 length is 15 residues. The trim removed 4 bases at V and 1 base at J, leaving 6 bases unmatched. CDR3 sequence reads: CASSPTGTGSYEQYF. The CDR3 nucleotides read TGTGCCAGCAGCCCCACCGGGACAGGGTCCTACGAGCAGTACTTC.

The rearrangement joins TRBV7-2 to TRBJ1-1; D may be TRBD1 (5 bases). CDR1 is SGHTA, CDR2 FQGNSA, per germline. Trimming took 4 bases from V and 7 from J, leaving 7 bases between them. The CDR3 runs 11 residues. The chain's CDR3 is CASSSTVEAFF. Here the CDR3 DNA reads TGTGCCAGCAGCTCGACAGTTGAAGCTTTCTTT.

This chain links TRBV27 with TRBJ2-1; possibly TRBD1 for D (6 bases). Trimming removed 7 bases from V and 2 bases from J, with 15 bases in between. The CDR3 has 15 residues. The germline CDR1 and CDR2 sequences are MNHEY and SMNVEV (reference sequence). In DNA form, the CDR3 reads TGTGCCAGCAACCCAGGACAGCCTGCCTACAATGAGCAGTTCTTC. Its protein product is CASNPGQPAYNEQFF.

The chain uses TRBV24-1 and TRBJ2-1; weak D call: TRBD1 (6 bases). Germline loops: CDR1 KGHDR, CDR2 SFDVKD. With 4 bases removed from V and 6 bases from J, the gap between germline ends came to 12 bases. The CDR3 totals 14 residues. The DNA for the CDR3 is TGTGCCACCAGTGACTACACAGGGTTCAATGAGCAGTTCTTC. It yields the protein CATSDYTGFNEQFF.

The chain recombines TRBV4-1 with TRBJ2-7; D is undetermined. V was shortened by 5 bases and J by 3 bases, with 14 bases between the two germline ends. The CDR3 has 14 amino acids. Germline assignment: CDR1 MGHRA and CDR2 YSYEKL. As DNA, the CDR3 is TGCGCCAGCAGCAAGATTCGCACGGGCTACGAGCAGTACGTC. Its translation: CASSKIRTGYEQYV.

This clone was detected only a few times. This chain connects TRBV4-1 to TRBJ2-2, with 10 bases that match TRBD2. Per the germline V gene, CDR1 is MGHRA and CDR2 is YSYEKL. The CDR3 sequence is 21 residues long. V was clipped by 0 bases and J by 0 bases; unmatched bases: 13. CDR3 nucleotide sequence: TGCGCCAGCAGCCAAGATGGGGGCAGGACCGGACTAGCGGCGAACACCGGGGAGCTGTTTTTT. Its translation is CASSQDGGRTGLAANTGELFF.

This rearrangement joins TRBV5-4 to TRBJ2-6; 8 nucleotides agree with TRBD2. The CDR3 sequence is 19 residues long. J lost 2 bases, V lost 4 bases, and 14 bases had no gene match. Germline CDR1 is SGHNT and CDR2 is YYREEE (reference sequence). The CDR3 DNA sequence: TGTGCCAGCAGCCCGGGAGGGGGACGGGGGTTTGCTGGGGCCAACGTCCTGACTTTC. Translated: CASSPGGGRGFAGANVLTF.

This sequence joins TRBV7-9 and TRBJ1-2, with 9 positions matching TRBD1. In germline, CDR1 is SEHNR, CDR2 FQNEAQ (reference sequence). V lost 1 base to trimming and J lost 7 bases; unmatched junction nucleotides: 10. This CDR3 has 16 amino acids. CDR3 sequence reads: CASSLEATGGMGGYTF. In DNA form, the CDR3 reads TGTGCCAGCAGCTTAGAGGCCACAGGGGGCATGGGTGGCTACACCTTC.

The chain uses TRBV19 and TRBJ2-7, with 13 bases lining up with TRBD2. Germline loops: CDR1 LNHDA, CDR2 SQIVND (reference sequence). This CDR3 is 14 amino acids long. Trimming at V came to 9 bases and at J to 2 bases, leaving 4 bases not matched to a gene. The CDR3 protein is CASSLAGGPYEQYF. CDR3 DNA: TGTGCCAGCTCACTAGCGGGAGGGCCCTACGAGCAGTACTTC.

This chain joins TRBV27 and TRBJ2-7; TRBD1 aligns across 7 bases. The CDR3 totals 12 residues. V dropped 11 bases and J dropped 2; count of bases not matched to a gene: 6. Per the germline V gene, CDR1 is MNHEY and CDR2 is SMNVEV (reference sequence). As DNA, the CDR3 is TGTGCCTTATCTGGGACAGCCTACGAGCAGTACGTC. It encodes CALSGTAYEQYV.

The chain links TRBV5-4 to TRBJ1-1; 8 bases agree with TRBD1. Germline-derived CDR1 and CDR2 are SGHNT and YYREEE (reference sequence). The ends lost 1 base at V and 6 bases at J; junction bases unmatched: 5. CDR3 length: 14 residues. The CDR3 sequence is CASSLQGATSEAFF. DNA for the CDR3: TGTGCCAGCAGCTTGCAGGGGGCAACGTCTGAAGCTTTCTTT.

CDR3 sequence reads: CASSRGGTSGKYNEQFF. CDR3 nucleotide sequence: TGTGCCAGCAGCAGGGGGGGGACTAGCGGGAAATACAATGAGCAGTTCTTC. The V gene is TRBV21-1, the J gene TRBJ2-1; TRBD2, as called in the table, went unchecked against the DNA. TRBV21-1 is a pseudogene locus. The CDR3 extends over 17 amino acids.

This sequence joins TRBV5-1 and TRBJ2-1, with no clear D. The length of the CDR3 is 13 residues. Germline V gene sequence: CDR1 SGHRS, CDR2 YFSETQ. The germline V and J ends were trimmed by 6 bases and 5 bases, with 12 bases remaining between them. CDR3 DNA sequence: TGCGCCAGCATTTCCGGAGTCGACAATGAGCAGTTCTTC. As protein: CASISGVDNEQFF.

This chain uses TRBV19 with TRBJ2-2; D unresolved. Germline loops: CDR1 LNHDA, CDR2 SQIVND (reference sequence). V was shortened by 4 bases and J by 2 bases, with 11 bases between the two germline ends. This CDR3 comprises 15 residues. As DNA, the CDR3 is TGTGCCAGTAGTAAAGATGGCGGAAACACCGGGGAGCTGTTTTTT. Amino acids: CASSKDGGNTGELFF.

The V and J genes are TRBV18 and TRBJ2-1, with TRBD2 identical over 8 bases. The ends lost 3 bases at V and 10 bases at J; junction bases unmatched: 11. Germline values: CDR1 KGHSH, CDR2 LQKENI. CDR3 length equals 15 residues. The CDR3 DNA reads TGTGCCAGCTCACCGAGGTCGCCAGCGGGAGAAGAGCAGTTCTTC. It codes for CASSPRSPAGEEQFF.